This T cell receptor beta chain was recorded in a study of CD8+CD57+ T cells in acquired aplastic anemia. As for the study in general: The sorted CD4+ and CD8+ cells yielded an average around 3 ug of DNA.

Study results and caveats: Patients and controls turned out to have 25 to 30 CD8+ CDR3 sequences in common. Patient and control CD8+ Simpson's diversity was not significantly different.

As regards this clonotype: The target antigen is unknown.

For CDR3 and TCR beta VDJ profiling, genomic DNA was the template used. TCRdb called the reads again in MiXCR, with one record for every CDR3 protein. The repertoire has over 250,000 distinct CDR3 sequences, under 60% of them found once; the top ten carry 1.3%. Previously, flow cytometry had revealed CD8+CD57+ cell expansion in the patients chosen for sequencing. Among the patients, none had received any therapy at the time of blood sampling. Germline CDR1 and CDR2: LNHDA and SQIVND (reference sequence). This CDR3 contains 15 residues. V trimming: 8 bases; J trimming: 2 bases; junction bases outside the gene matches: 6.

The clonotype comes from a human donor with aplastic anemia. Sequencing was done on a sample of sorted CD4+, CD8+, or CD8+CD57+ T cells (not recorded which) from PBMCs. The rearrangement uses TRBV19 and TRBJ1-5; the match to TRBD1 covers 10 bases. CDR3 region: CASDKGTGGNQPQHF. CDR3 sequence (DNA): TGTGCCAGTGATAAGGGGACAGGGGGCAATCAGCCCCAGCATTTT.